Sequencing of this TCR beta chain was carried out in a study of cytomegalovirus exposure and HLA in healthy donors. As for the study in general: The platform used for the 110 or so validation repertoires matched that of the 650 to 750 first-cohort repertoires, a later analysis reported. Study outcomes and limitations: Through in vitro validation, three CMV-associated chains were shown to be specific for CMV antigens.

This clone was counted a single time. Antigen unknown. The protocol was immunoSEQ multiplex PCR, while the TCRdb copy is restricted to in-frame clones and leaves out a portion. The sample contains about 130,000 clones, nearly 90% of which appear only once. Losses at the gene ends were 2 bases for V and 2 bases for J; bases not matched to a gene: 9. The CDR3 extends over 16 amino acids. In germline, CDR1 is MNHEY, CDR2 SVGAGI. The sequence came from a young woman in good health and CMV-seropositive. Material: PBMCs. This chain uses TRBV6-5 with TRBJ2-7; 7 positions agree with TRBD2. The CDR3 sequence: CASSYPGLTGTYEQYF. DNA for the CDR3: TGTGCCAGCAGTTACCCGGGACTAACGGGAACCTACGAGCAGTACTTC.